This TCR beta chain was recorded in a study of CD8 T cells in ankylosing spondylitis. General study points: Ankylosing spondylitis blood appeared to be characterized by a TCR beta motif of 8 or 9 highly homologous variants.

This clonotype was observed at least ten times. Its antigen is undetermined. Generation of TCR beta libraries employed quantitative 5'-RACE incorporating molecular barcodes. TCRdb ran MiXCR on the 5' RACE reads and lists one entry per CDR3 protein. The sample lists about 540,000 distinct CDR3 sequences; roughly an eighth were seen once. The length of the CDR3 is 14 residues. Trimming at V came to 5 bases and at J to 9 bases, leaving 7 bases not matched to a gene. Per germline, CDR1 SGHRS and CDR2 YFSETQ. Sequenced sample: blood, either unsorted or a sorted T cell fraction (not recorded which). This chain uses TRBV5-1 with TRBJ2-1, with 11 bases fitting TRBD2. The receptor was isolated from a male donor with ankylosing spondylitis. The CDR3 DNA reads as TGCGCCAGCAGAACAATCCTAGCGGGAGGTGAGCAGTTCTTC. It translates to CASRTILAGGEQFF.